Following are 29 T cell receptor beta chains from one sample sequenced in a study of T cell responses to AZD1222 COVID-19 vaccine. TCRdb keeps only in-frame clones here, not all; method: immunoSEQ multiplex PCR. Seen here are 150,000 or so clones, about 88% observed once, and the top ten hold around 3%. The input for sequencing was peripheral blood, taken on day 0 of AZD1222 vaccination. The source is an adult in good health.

This CDR3 reads CASSLYGSYEQYF. CDR3 bases: TGTGCCAGCAGTTTATACGGTTCCTACGAGCAGTACTTC. This sequence joins TRBV12-3 or TRBV12-4 and TRBJ2-7; D is uncertain. V gave up 2 bases and J gave up 1 base, with 6 bases separating them. This CDR3 spans 13 amino acids.

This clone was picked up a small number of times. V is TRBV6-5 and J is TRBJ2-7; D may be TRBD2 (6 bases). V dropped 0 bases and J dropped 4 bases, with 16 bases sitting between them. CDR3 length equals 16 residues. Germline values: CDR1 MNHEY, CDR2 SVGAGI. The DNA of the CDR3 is TGTGCCAGCAGTTACTCCCCATATGGCGGGGCTTACGAGCAGTACTTC. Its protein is CASSYSPYGGAYEQYF.

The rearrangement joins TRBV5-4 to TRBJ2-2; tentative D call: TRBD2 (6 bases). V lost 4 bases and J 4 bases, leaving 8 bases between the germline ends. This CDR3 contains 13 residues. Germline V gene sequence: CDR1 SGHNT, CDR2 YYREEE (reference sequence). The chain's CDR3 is CASSPGSTGELFF. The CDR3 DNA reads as TGTGCCAGCAGCCCCGGGAGCACCGGGGAGCTGTTTTTT.

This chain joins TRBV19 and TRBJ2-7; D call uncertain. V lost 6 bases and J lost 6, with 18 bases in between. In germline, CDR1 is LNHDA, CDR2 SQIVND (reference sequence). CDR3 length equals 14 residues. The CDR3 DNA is TGTGCCAGTAGCAATCCTGGGTTAGTACTCGAGCAGTACTTC. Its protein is CASSNPGLVLEQYF.

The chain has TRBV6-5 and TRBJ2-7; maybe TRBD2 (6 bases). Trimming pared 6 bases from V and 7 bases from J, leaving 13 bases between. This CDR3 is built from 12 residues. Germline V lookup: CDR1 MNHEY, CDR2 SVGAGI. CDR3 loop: CASSSPGREQYF. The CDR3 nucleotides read TGTGCCAGCAGCTCCCCTGGGAGGGAGCAGTACTTC.

The CDR3 DNA sequence: TGTGCCAGCACTGGGACAGGAACAAATAACTATGGCTACACCTTC. Amino acid sequence: CASTGTGTNNYGYTF. V gene TRBV18 combines with J gene TRBJ1-2; 8 positions match TRBD1. The CDR3 runs to 15 residues. Germline V CDR1 and CDR2: KGHSH, LQKENI. Trimming cost V 8 bases and J 1 base; bases outside gene matches: 9.

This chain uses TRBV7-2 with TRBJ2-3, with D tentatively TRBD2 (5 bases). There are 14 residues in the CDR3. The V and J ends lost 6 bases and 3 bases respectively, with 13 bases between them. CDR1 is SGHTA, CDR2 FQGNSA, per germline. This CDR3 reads CASRPNRGTDTQYF. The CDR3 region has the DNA TGTGCCAGCAGACCTAATCGCGGGACAGATACGCAGTATTTT.

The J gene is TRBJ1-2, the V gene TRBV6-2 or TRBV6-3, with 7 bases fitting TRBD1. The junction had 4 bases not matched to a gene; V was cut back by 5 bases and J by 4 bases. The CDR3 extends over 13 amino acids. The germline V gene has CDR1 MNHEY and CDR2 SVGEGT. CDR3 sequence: CASSLQGPYGYTF. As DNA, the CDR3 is TGTGCCAGCAGTCTACAGGGGCCCTATGGCTACACCTTC.

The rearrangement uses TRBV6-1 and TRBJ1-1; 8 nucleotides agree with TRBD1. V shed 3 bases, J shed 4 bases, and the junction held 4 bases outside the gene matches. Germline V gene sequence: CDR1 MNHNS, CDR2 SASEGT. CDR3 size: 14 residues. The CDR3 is CASSDGQGATEAFF. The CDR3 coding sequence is TGTGCCAGCAGTGACGGACAGGGAGCCACTGAAGCTTTCTTT.

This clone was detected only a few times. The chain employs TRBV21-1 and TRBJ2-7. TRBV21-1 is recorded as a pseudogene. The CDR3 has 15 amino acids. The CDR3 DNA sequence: TGTGCCAGCAGCCCCTCTGGGGGAAACTCCTACGAGCAGTACTTC. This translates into CASSPSGGNSYEQYF.

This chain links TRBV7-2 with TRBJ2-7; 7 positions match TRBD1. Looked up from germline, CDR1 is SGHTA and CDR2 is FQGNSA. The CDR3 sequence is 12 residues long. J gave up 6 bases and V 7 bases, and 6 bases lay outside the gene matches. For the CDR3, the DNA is TGTGCCAGCACCGCACAGGGGCGCGAGCAGTACTTC. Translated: CASTAQGREQYF. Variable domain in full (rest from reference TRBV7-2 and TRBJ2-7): GAGVSQSPSNKVTEKGKDVELRCDPISGHTALYWYRQSLGQGLEFLIYFQGNSAPDKSGLPSDRFSAERTGGSVSTLTIQRTQQEDSAVYLCASTAQGREQYFGPGTRLTVT.

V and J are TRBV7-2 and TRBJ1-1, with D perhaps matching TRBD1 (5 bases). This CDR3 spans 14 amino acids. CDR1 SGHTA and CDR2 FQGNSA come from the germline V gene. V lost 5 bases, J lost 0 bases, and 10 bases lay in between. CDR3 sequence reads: CASSTGTVNTEAFF. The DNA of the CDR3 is TGTGCCAGCAGCACCGGGACGGTGAACACTGAAGCTTTCTTT. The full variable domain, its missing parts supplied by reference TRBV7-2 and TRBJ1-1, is GAGVSQSPSNKVTEKGKDVELRCDPISGHTALYWYRQSLGQGLEFLIYFQGNSAPDKSGLPSDRFSAERTGGSVSTLTIQRTQQEDSAVYLCASSTGTVNTEAFFGQGTRLTVV.

The CDR3 spells CASSEGHQANYGYTF. The CDR3 nucleotides are TGTGCCAGCAGTGAGGGACACCAGGCAAACTATGGCTACACCTTC. The gene calls are TRBV6-2 or TRBV6-3 and TRBJ1-2, with a weak D call TRBD1 (6 bases). This CDR3 has 15 amino acids. V lost 5 bases, J lost 2 bases, and 15 bases lay in between. Germline-derived CDR1 and CDR2 are MNHEY and SVGEGT.

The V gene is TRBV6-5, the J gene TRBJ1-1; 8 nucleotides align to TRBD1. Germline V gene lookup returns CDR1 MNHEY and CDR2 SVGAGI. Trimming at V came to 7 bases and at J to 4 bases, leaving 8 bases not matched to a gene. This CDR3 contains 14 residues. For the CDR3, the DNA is TGTGCCAGCACCCAGGACAGGGTGGCCACTGAAGCTTTCTTT. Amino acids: CASTQDRVATEAFF.

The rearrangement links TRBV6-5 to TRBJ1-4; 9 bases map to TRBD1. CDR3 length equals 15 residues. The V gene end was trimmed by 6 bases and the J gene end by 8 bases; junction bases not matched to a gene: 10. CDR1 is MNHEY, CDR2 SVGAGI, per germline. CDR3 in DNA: TGTGCCAGCAGCATAACACAGGGGGCCGGGGAAAAACTGTTTTTT. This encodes CASSITQGAGEKLFF.

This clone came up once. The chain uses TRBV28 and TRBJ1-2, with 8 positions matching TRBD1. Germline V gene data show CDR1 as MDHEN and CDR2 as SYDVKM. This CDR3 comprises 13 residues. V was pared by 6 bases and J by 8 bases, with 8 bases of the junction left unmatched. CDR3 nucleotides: TGTGCCAGCAGCCCTGGACAGGGCGGCGGCTACACCTTC. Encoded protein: CASSPGQGGGYTF.

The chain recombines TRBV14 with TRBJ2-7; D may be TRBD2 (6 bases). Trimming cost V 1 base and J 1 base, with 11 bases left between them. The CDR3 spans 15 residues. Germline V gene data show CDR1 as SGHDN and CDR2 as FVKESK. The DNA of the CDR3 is TGTGCCAGCAGCCAAGTACTCGGGGGATCCTACGAGCAGTACTTC. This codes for CASSQVLGGSYEQYF.

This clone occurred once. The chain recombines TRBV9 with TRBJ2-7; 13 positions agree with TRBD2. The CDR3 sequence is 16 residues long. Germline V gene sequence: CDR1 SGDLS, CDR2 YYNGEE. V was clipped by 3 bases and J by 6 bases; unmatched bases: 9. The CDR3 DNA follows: TGTGCCAGCAGCGATTCACTAGCGGGGGGGCAGGGCGAGCAGTACTTC. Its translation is CASSDSLAGGQGEQYF. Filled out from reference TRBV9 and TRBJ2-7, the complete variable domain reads DSGVTQTPKHLITATGQRVTLRCSPRSGDLSVYWYQQSLDQGLQFLIQYYNGEERAKGNILERFSAQQFPDLHSELNLSSLELGDSALYFCASSDSLAGGQGEQYFGPGTRLTVT.

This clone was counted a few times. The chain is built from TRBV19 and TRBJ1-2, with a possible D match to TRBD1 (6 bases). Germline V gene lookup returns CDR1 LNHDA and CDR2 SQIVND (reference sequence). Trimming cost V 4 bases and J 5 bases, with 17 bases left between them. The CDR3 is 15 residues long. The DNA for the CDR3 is TGTGCCAGTAGTACTACAGGGACACTAGGGTATGGCTACACCTTC. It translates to CASSTTGTLGYGYTF.

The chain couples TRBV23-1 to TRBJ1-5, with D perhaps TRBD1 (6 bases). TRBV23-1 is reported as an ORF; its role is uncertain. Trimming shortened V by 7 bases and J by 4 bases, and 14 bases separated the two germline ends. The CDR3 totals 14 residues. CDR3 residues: CASIGGGRNQPQHF. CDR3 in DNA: TGCGCCAGCATAGGGGGAGGGAGAAATCAGCCCCAGCATTTT.

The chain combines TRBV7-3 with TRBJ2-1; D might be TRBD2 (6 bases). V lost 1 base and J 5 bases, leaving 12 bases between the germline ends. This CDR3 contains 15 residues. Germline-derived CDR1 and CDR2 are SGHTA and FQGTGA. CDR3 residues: CASSLMPGGDNEQFF. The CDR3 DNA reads TGTGCCAGCAGCTTAATGCCAGGAGGGGACAATGAGCAGTTCTTC.

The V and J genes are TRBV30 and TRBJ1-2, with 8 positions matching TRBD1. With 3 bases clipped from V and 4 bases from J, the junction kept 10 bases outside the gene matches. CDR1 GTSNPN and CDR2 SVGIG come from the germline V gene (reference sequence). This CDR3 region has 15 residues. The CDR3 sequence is CAWRCGRGRVYGYTF. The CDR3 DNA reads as TGTGCCTGGAGGTGCGGCAGGGGGCGCGTCTATGGCTACACCTTC.

This CDR3 is CASSLAQGNQPQHF. As DNA, the CDR3 is TGTGCCAGCAGTCTGGCTCAGGGCAATCAGCCCCAGCATTTT. The chain uses TRBV28 and TRBJ1-5; D is uncertain. Between the trimmed V and J ends, which lost 5 bases and 2 bases, there was a span of 10 bases. This CDR3 has 14 residues. Germline values: CDR1 MDHEN, CDR2 SYDVKM.

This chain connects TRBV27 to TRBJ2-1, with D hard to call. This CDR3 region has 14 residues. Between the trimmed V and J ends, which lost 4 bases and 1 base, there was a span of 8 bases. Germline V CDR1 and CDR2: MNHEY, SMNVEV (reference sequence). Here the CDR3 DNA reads TGTGCCAGCAGTTCGGAGACTTCCTACAATGAGCAGTTCTTC. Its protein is CASSSETSYNEQFF.

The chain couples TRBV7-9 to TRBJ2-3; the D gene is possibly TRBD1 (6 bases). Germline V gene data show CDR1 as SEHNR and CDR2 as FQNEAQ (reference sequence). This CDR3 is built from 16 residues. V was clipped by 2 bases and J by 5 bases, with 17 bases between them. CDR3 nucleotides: TGTGCCAGCAGCTTAATCCCAGGACAGCCTCAAGATACGCAGTATTTT. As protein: CASSLIPGQPQDTQYF.

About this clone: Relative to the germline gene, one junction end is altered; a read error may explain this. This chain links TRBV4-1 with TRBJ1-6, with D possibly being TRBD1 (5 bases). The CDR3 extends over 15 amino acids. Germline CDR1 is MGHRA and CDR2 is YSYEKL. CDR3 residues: CASRAQGWDNSPLHF. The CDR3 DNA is TGCGCCAGCAGAGCGCAGGGTTGGGATAACTCACCCCTCCACTTT.

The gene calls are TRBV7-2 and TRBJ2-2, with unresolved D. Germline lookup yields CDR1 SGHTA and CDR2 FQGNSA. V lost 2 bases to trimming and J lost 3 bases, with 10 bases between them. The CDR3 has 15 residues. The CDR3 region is CASSLSAGYTGELFF. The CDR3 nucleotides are TGTGCCAGCAGCTTATCGGCAGGTTACACCGGGGAGCTGTTTTTT.

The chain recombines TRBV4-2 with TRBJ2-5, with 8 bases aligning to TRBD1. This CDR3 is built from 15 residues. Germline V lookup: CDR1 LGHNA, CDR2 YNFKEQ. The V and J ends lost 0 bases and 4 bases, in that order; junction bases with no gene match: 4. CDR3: CASSQEWTGRETQYF. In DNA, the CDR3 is TGTGCCAGCAGCCAAGAGTGGACAGGGAGAGAGACCCAGTACTTC.

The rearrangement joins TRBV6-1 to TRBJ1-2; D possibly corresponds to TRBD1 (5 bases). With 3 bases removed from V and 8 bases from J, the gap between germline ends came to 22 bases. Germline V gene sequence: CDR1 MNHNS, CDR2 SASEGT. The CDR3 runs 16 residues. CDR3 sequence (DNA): TGTGCCAGCAGTGAGCTCCCGAGACGGGGGAAATCCGGCTACACCTTC. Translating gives CASSELPRRGKSGYTF.